The 24 T cell receptor beta chains listed next were all sequenced from one sample in a study of technical replicates of blood from a handful of donors. Clones were read by immunoSEQ multiplex PCR, and TCRdb kept only the in-frame ones, dropping some. The sample contains around 90,000 clones, around 94% of which appear only once. Sequencing was done on a sample of T cells isolated from PBMCs. Receptors originate from a human donor in good health.

The chain recombines TRBV27 with TRBJ2-5, with 14 bases fitting TRBD2. This CDR3 has 18 residues. V gave up 4 bases and J gave up 5 bases; unmatched junction bases: 12. Looked up from germline, CDR1 is MNHEY and CDR2 is SMNVEV (reference sequence). CDR3 region: CASSSRLAGGMGRETQYF. CDR3 DNA sequence: TGTGCCAGCAGTTCCCGACTAGCGGGGGGGATGGGCCGTGAGACCCAGTACTTC.

This chain uses TRBV7-3 with TRBJ2-1, with 8 nucleotides matching TRBD2. Germline CDR1 is SGHTA and CDR2 is FQGTGA. Losses at the gene ends were 5 bases for V and 6 bases for J; bases not matched to a gene: 9. The length of the CDR3 is 15 residues. CDR3: CASSPTMRGVNEQFF. The CDR3, as DNA: TGTGCCAGCAGCCCGACTATGCGGGGGGTCAATGAGCAGTTCTTC.

This clone has just one count. The chain links TRBV7-6 to TRBJ2-1, with 8 bases identical to TRBD2. CDR3 length equals 16 residues. Germline V gene data show CDR1 as SGHVS and CDR2 as FNYEAQ. V was pared by 5 bases and J by 12 bases, with 18 bases of the junction left unmatched. The CDR3 DNA follows: TGTGCCAGCAGCGGACCCCAGCGGGGGACTTCAGGTGGGCAGTTCTTC. This sequence encodes CASSGPQRGTSGGQFF.

The chain joins TRBV19 to TRBJ1-6; no reliable D call. CDR3 length: 13 residues. Germline values: CDR1 LNHDA, CDR2 SQIVND (reference sequence). The V gene lost 5 bases and the J gene lost 7 bases, with 9 bases spanning the gap. This CDR3 reads CASSFTRNSPLHF. The CDR3 region has the DNA TGTGCCAGTAGTTTTACCAGGAATTCACCCCTCCACTTT.

CDR3 DNA: TGTGCCAGCAGCTCCGAGGTGGACAGGTCACTAACCCAAGAGACCCAGTACTTC. Protein: CASSSEVDRSLTQETQYF. The J gene is TRBJ2-5, the V gene TRBV11-3; 7 positions agree with TRBD1. CDR1 and CDR2 (germline): SGHNT, YENEEA. This CDR3 comprises 18 residues. V lost 4 bases and J lost 1; bases outside the gene matches: 15.

This clone was seen a handful of times. The V and J genes are TRBV30 and TRBJ2-5, with D hard to call. V was trimmed by 1 base and J by 0 bases, leaving 3 bases between them. Germline V gives CDR1 GTSNPN, CDR2 SVGIG (reference sequence). CDR3 length: 12 amino acids. The CDR3 sequence: CAWSANQETQYF. The CDR3 DNA follows: TGTGCCTGGAGTGCAAACCAAGAGACCCAGTACTTC.

The chain combines TRBV2 with TRBJ1-3; weak D call: TRBD1 (5 bases). V lost 11 bases and J 0 bases, leaving 23 bases between the germline ends. The V gene's germline CDR1 is SNHLY and CDR2 FYNNEI. CDR3 size: 17 residues. The CDR3 reads CASRRGPNKASGNTIYF. Here the CDR3 DNA reads TGTGCCTCCCGAAGGGGCCCAAATAAGGCCTCTGGAAACACCATATATTTT.

V is TRBV7-9 and J is TRBJ2-3; TRBD1 is a possible D gene (6 bases). The length of the CDR3 is 15 residues. Germline CDR1 reads SEHNR; CDR2 reads FQNEAQ (reference sequence). V was trimmed by 5 bases and J by 1 base, leaving 13 bases between them. In nucleotides, the CDR3 is TGTGCCAGCAGCCTACACCGGACAGGCACAGATACGCAGTATTTT. Its protein is CASSLHRTGTDTQYF. Together with reference TRBV7-9 and TRBJ2-3, the CDR3 gives the full variable domain: DTGVSQNPRHKITKRGQNVTFRCDPISEHNRLYWYRQTLGQGPEFLTYFQNEAQLEKSRLLSDRFSAERPKGSFSTLEIQRTEQGDSAMYLCASSLHRTGTDTQYFGPGTRLTVL.

The CDR3: CASSMQLSGANVLTF. Here the CDR3 DNA reads TGTGCCAGTAGTATGCAACTCTCTGGGGCCAACGTCCTGACTTTC. The rearrangement links TRBV19 to TRBJ2-6, with unresolved D. Germline V lookup: CDR1 LNHDA, CDR2 SQIVND (reference sequence). Trimming took 3 bases from V and 0 from J, leaving 6 bases between them. The CDR3 is 15 amino acids.

This chain joins TRBV28 and TRBJ2-7; 11 bases map to TRBD1. Looked up from germline, CDR1 is MDHEN and CDR2 is SYDVKM. The CDR3 is 13 amino acids. Germline trimming cut 5 bases from V and 6 bases from J; bases unmatched to any gene: 3. CDR3 loop: CASSRDRGVEQYF. CDR3 nucleotides: TGTGCCAGCAGTCGGGACAGGGGGGTCGAGCAGTACTTC.

V gene TRBV6-1 combines with J gene TRBJ2-7; D uncertain. Looked up from germline, CDR1 is MNHNS and CDR2 is SASEGT. Deletions cut 2 bases from V and 3 bases from J, with 2 bases between. The CDR3 runs to 11 residues. CDR3 sequence reads: CASSEYYEQYF. The DNA for the CDR3 is TGTGCCAGCAGTGAATACTACGAGCAGTACTTC.

The J gene is TRBJ2-7, the V gene TRBV5-8; 9 positions match TRBD2. Germline lookup yields CDR1 SGHTS and CDR2 YDEGEE. V lost 3 bases and J lost 3; bases outside the gene matches: 7. The CDR3 loop spans 15 amino acids. Here the CDR3 DNA reads TGTGCCAGCAGCTGGCCGGGACTAGCTAACTACGAGCAGTACTTC. Its translation: CASSWPGLANYEQYF.

This clone occurred once. The chain uses TRBV5-1 and TRBJ2-5, with a possible D match to TRBD1 (6 bases). Germline lookup yields CDR1 SGHRS and CDR2 YFSETQ. The length of the CDR3 is 15 residues. Trimming shortened V by 0 bases and J by 1 base, and 10 bases separated the two germline ends. In nucleotides, the CDR3 is TGCGCCAGCAGCTTGGGTACAGGGCCCCAAGAGACCCAGTACTTC. It encodes CASSLGTGPQETQYF.

The chain joins TRBV7-9 to TRBJ2-1; tentatively, D is TRBD1 (6 bases). Per the germline V gene, CDR1 is SEHNR and CDR2 is FQNEAQ (reference sequence). Trimming left V 8 bases short and J 5 bases short, with 16 bases between. The CDR3 has 14 residues. The CDR3 reads CASGWGQPNNEQFF. CDR3 bases: TGTGCCAGCGGTTGGGGACAACCTAACAATGAGCAGTTCTTC.

The table lists this clone with a count of one. The V gene is TRBV6-5, the J gene TRBJ2-2, with 9 nucleotides matching TRBD2. The CDR3 has 15 amino acids. Germline assignment: CDR1 MNHEY and CDR2 SVGAGI. Losses at the gene ends were 1 base for V and 6 bases for J; bases not matched to a gene: 3. CDR3 loop: CASSYLAGGPGELFF. CDR3 DNA: TGTGCCAGCAGTTACTTGGCGGGAGGGCCCGGGGAGCTGTTTTTT.

The rearrangement joins TRBV12-5 to TRBJ2-7; the match to TRBD1 covers 11 bases. The CDR3 loop spans 12 amino acids. Germline loops: CDR1 LGHNT, CDR2 FRNRAP. V was clipped by 11 bases and J by 5 bases; unmatched bases: 5. The CDR3 DNA follows: TGTGCTCCCCGGACAGGGGGCGACGAGCAGTACTTC. Translated, it gives CAPRTGGDEQYF.

This chain connects TRBV9 to TRBJ2-7, with a possible D match to TRBD1 (6 bases). The germline gives CDR1 SGDLS, CDR2 YYNGEE. Trimming pared 0 bases from V and 4 bases from J, leaving 14 bases between. The length of the CDR3 is 15 residues. CDR3 sequence reads: CASSVDSGVVYEQYF. For the CDR3, the DNA is TGTGCCAGCAGCGTAGATTCAGGGGTTGTATACGAGCAGTACTTC.

This clone was seen a single time. This chain connects TRBV7-9 to TRBJ2-2, with TRBD1 matching over 10 bases. The germline gives CDR1 SEHNR, CDR2 FQNEAQ (reference sequence). V lost 3 bases and J lost 6; bases outside the gene matches: 1. The CDR3 covers 14 residues. The CDR3 DNA reads TGTGCCAGCAGCTTTGGACAGGGGGCCGGGGAGCTGTTTTTT. Its protein is CASSFGQGAGELFF.

The CDR3 DNA reads TGCGCCAGCAGCTTGGCCAAGGGGGAAAGGGACTCTGGAAACACCATATATTTT. Amino acid sequence: CASSLAKGERDSGNTIYF. The gene calls are TRBV5-1 and TRBJ1-3; tentatively, D is TRBD1 (6 bases). Trimming removed 0 bases from V and 0 bases from J, with 16 bases in between. The V gene's germline CDR1 is SGHRS and CDR2 YFSETQ. The CDR3 extends over 18 amino acids.

The rearrangement joins TRBV2 to TRBJ2-3, with D perhaps TRBD1 (6 bases). The CDR3 totals 14 residues. V shed 5 bases and J shed 3 bases, with 12 bases lying between them. CDR1 and CDR2 (germline): SNHLY, FYNNEI. Here the CDR3 reads CASSPQGWTDTQYF. CDR3 in DNA: TGTGCCAGCAGTCCACAGGGTTGGACAGATACGCAGTATTTT.

The chain couples TRBV5-1 to TRBJ1-1; D is uncertain. Germline V gene sequence: CDR1 SGHRS, CDR2 YFSETQ. Trimming shortened V by 5 bases and J by 0 bases, and 8 bases separated the two germline ends. The CDR3 loop spans 13 amino acids. The CDR3 DNA reads TGCGCCAGCAGTCCCAGAATGAACACTGAAGCTTTCTTT. This gives the protein CASSPRMNTEAFF.

In DNA, the CDR3 is TGTGCCAGCAGTGAAATAACTAGCGGGAACAATGAGCAGTTCTTC. Translation gives CASSEITSGNNEQFF. The rearrangement uses TRBV2 and TRBJ2-1, with 10 nucleotides matching TRBD2. The germline CDR1 and CDR2 sequences are SNHLY and FYNNEI. CDR3 length: 15 amino acids. Unmatched junction bases numbered 3, after V lost 2 bases and J lost 5 bases.

The chain recombines TRBV5-8 with TRBJ1-1; D is uncertain. The CDR3 consists of 15 residues. Germline V gives CDR1 SGHTS, CDR2 YDEGEE. Trimming pared 2 bases from V and 5 bases from J, leaving 16 bases between. This CDR3 is CASSFVTLLWTEAFF. The CDR3 DNA reads as TGTGCCAGCAGCTTCGTTACTTTGCTATGGACTGAAGCTTTCTTT.

The sample holds a few counts of this clone. In DNA, the CDR3 is TGTGCCAGCAGGTCGCTAGCGGGAGGGACAGATACGCAGTATTTT. This encodes CASRSLAGGTDTQYF. The chain combines TRBV21-1 with TRBJ2-3; the DNA was not compared with TRBD2, the D call given in the table. TRBV21-1 is a pseudogene locus. The CDR3 is made up of 15 amino acids.